Below are 4 T cell receptor beta chains sequenced from a single sample in a study of cytomegalovirus exposure and HLA in healthy donors. 13 Jbeta primers and 60 Vbeta primers were used for the PCR. Only in-frame clones appear in the TCRdb table, and some are missing; sequencing was by immunoSEQ multiplex PCR. Among approximately 95,000 clones listed, about 78% were seen once. Sequencing used PBMCs. The receptors originated from a woman in her 40s in good health and CMV-seropositive.

This clone was detected only once. V gene TRBV5-6 combines with J gene TRBJ2-1, with 7 bases that match TRBD1. V lost 4 bases to trimming and J lost 3 bases; unmatched junction nucleotides: 7. CDR3 length: 15 amino acids. Germline CDR1 reads SGHDT; CDR2 reads YYEEEE. CDR3: CASSNGQDNYNEQFF. The CDR3 DNA sequence: TGTGCCAGCAGCAACGGACAGGATAACTACAATGAGCAGTTCTTC. The whole variable domain, remainder taken from reference TRBV5-6 and TRBJ2-1, is DAGVTQSPTHLIKTRGQQVTLRCSPKSGHDTVSWYQQALGQGPQFIFQYYEEEERQRGNFPDRFSGHQFPNYSSELNVNALLLGDSALYLCASSNGQDNYNEQFFGPGTRLTVL.

The gene calls are TRBV27 and TRBJ2-2, with 10 positions matching TRBD1. CDR1 is MNHEY and CDR2 is SMNVEV in the germline V gene (reference sequence). Trimming removed 6 bases from V and 6 bases from J; junction bases left unmatched: 10. The CDR3 is made up of 16 amino acids. The CDR3 DNA reads as TGTGCCAGCAGCACCCATGGGACAGGGGCCCCCGGGGAGCTGTTTTTT. As protein: CASSTHGTGAPGELFF.

The rearrangement joins TRBV30 to TRBJ1-2; a possible D gene is TRBD1 (5 bases). CDR1 is GTSNPN and CDR2 is SVGIG in the germline V gene (reference sequence). The CDR3 is 14 amino acids. V was pared by 4 bases and J by 3 bases, with 15 bases between. The CDR3 reads CAWILAGGHYGYTF. The CDR3 DNA follows: TGTGCCTGGATCCTCGCCGGGGGTCACTATGGCTACACCTTC.

This chain joins TRBV6-1 and TRBJ2-7; 13 bases agree with TRBD2. After removal of 5 bases from V and 2 bases from J, the junction contained 3 bases not matched to a gene. Germline V lookup: CDR1 MNHNS, CDR2 SASEGT. CDR3 length: 15 residues. CDR3 in amino acids: CASSLGLAGAYEQYF. In DNA form, the CDR3 reads TGTGCCAGCAGTTTAGGACTAGCGGGAGCCTACGAGCAGTACTTC.